This TCR beta chain was recorded in a study of blood T cell repertoires in COVID-19. Study details: The origin of the acute and convalescent COVID-19 samples was the United States, Italy and Spain. PBMCs, B-cell-depleted T cells, or T cells provided the cDNA or gDNA that made up the material.

Trimming removed 5 bases at V and 4 bases at J, with 14 bases between. Germline-derived CDR1 and CDR2 are SEHNR and FQNEAQ (reference sequence). The CDR3 extends over 15 amino acids. In the authors' methods: How many nucleated cells were present was estimated from reference gene primer amplification. Data came from immunoSEQ multiplex PCR; TCRdb stores just in-frame clones and leaves some out. The V and J calls and clone size come from that table; D and trimming were worked out from the DNA. The table records fewer than 200,000 clones, 70% to 85% of them present only once. The origin of this receptor is a woman older than 75 with acute or convalescent COVID-19. The specimen sequenced was peripheral blood. The genes are TRBV7-9 and TRBJ1-4; the D is unclear. In DNA form, the CDR3 reads TGTGCCAGCAGCCACGCCGCAGGTATTAATGAAAAACTGTTTTTT. Translating gives CASSHAAGINEKLFF.